These 5 T cell receptor beta chains share one sample of origin, sequenced in a study of beta chain features in type 1 diabetes listed by TCRdb under 2018. Library prep was done by the immunoSEQ multiplex PCR assay. The entire amount of isolated RNA was reverse transcribed using the High Capacity cDNA Reverse Transcription Kit, so the sequenced TCRB transcripts were expressed ones. Entries here come from immuneACCESS through TCRdb and include only in-frame sequences with V and J called. Some clones fail to appear in such tables; in the studies checked, an unresolved V gene covers under half of the shortfall, and the cause of the remainder is unknown. The sample yields around 300,000 clones; 14% were counted once. More than 6.5% of the sample belongs to the ten largest clones. The sequencing input was central memory CD4+ T cells from blood. Receptors were obtained from a man aged 25-45 years in good health.

This clone appeared a few times. This chain links TRBV7-8 with TRBJ2-5; D tentatively fits TRBD1 or TRBD2 (5 bases each). Germline V gene data show CDR1 as SGHVS and CDR2 as FQNEAQ. The V end lost 1 base, the J end lost 9 bases, and 24 bases lay between the germline ends. The CDR3 sequence is 17 residues long. The CDR3 loop is CASSLGQRRQGVRAQYF. The CDR3 nucleotides are TGTGCCAGCAGCTTAGGGCAAAGGAGGCAGGGCGTTAGGGCCCAGTACTTC.

This clone has ten or more counts. The chain links TRBV6-1 to TRBJ2-7; 7 positions agree with TRBD2. CDR3 length: 17 residues. Germline trimming cut 2 bases from V and 3 bases from J; bases unmatched to any gene: 13. Germline V gene sequence: CDR1 MNHNS, CDR2 SASEGT. The CDR3 sequence: CASSERSGARVGYEQYV. CDR3 coding DNA: TGTGCCAGCAGTGAACGAAGCGGGGCCAGAGTAGGCTACGAGCAGTACGTC.

The chain joins TRBV6-1 to TRBJ2-4; D not resolved. CDR1 and CDR2 from the germline V gene are MNHNS and SASEGT. The V end was cut by 0 bases, the J end by 8 bases, with 11 bases between. The length of the CDR3 is 14 residues. In nucleotides, the CDR3 is TGTGCCAGCAGTGAAGCGAAGAGTAGGGACATTCAGTACTTC. Translating it yields CASSEAKSRDIQYF.

This clone was observed a few times. V and J are TRBV5-1 and TRBJ1-4; D might be TRBD1 (5 bases). V gave up 1 base and J gave up 2 bases, with 9 bases separating them. The CDR3 is made up of 15 amino acids. The germline V gene encodes CDR1 SGHRS and CDR2 YFSETQ. Here the CDR3 reads CASSLSPGTNEKLFF. The CDR3 DNA is TGCGCCAGCAGCTTGAGCCCAGGGACTAATGAAAAACTGTTTTTT. Supplemented by reference TRBV5-1 and TRBJ1-4, the full variable domain reads KAGVTQTPRYLIKTRGQQVTLSCSPISGHRSVSWYQQTPGQGLQFLFEYFSETQRNKGNFPGRFSGRQFSNSRSEMNVSTLELGDSALYLCASSLSPGTNEKLFFGSGTQLSVL.

This clone was picked up one time. This chain joins TRBV7-2 and TRBJ1-5, with a weak D call TRBD1 (5 bases). Germline CDR1 SGHTA, CDR2 FQGNSA. There are 15 residues in the CDR3. Trimming shortened V by 1 base and J by 7 bases, and 14 bases separated the two germline ends. CDR3 bases: TGTGCCAGCAGCTTAGATGCGGTCGGGGGGCAGCCCCAGCATTTT. It yields the protein CASSLDAVGGQPQHF.